Each of the 15 T cell receptor beta chains below was sequenced from the same sample in a study of T cells in Graves' hyperthyroidism and ophthalmopathy. RNA transcripts provided the source from which TCR beta CDR3 regions were amplified. The HTBI set primed first-round TCR CDR3 RT-PCR. MiXCR, applied by TCRdb to the multiplex PCR reads, yields one record per CDR3 protein. The repertoire includes under 350,000 distinct CDR3 sequences, about 21% of them detected once, and around 48% sits in the top ten. The sequenced sample consisted of blood. The receptors originated from a woman aged 50 to 60 with Graves' hyperthyroidism.

This clonotype appeared a few times. The chain is built from TRBV19 and TRBJ1-2; 7 nucleotides line up with TRBD1. The J segment lost 4 bases and the V segment lost 2 bases, leaving 7 bases of the junction unmatched. This CDR3 has 15 amino acids. CDR1 and CDR2 from the germline V gene are LNHDA and SQIVND (reference sequence). CDR3 sequence: CASSIPGTEVYGYTF. The CDR3 DNA reads TGTGCCAGTAGTATACCGGGGACAGAAGTCTATGGCTACACCTTC. Together with reference TRBV19 and TRBJ1-2, the CDR3 gives the full variable domain: DGGITQSPKYLFRKEGQNVTLSCEQNLNHDAMYWYRQDPGQGLRLIYYSQIVNDFQKGDIAEGYSVSREKKESFPLTVTSAQKNPTAFYLCASSIPGTEVYGYTFGSGTRLTVV.

The table lists this clonotype with many counts. The chain employs TRBV28 and TRBJ1-5, with 7 bases that match TRBD1. J gave up 1 base and V 6 bases, and 9 bases lay outside the gene matches. CDR3 size: 16 residues. Germline V gene lookup returns CDR1 MDHEN and CDR2 SYDVKM. This chain's CDR3 is CASSEIRDRSNQPQHF. The CDR3 DNA reads as TGTGCCAGCAGCGAAATCCGGGACAGAAGCAATCAGCCCCAGCATTTT.

This clonotype occurred many times. The chain carries TRBV7-9 and TRBJ2-3; D assignment may be TRBD1 or TRBD2 (5 bases each). This CDR3 is 15 amino acids long. CDR1 is SEHNR, CDR2 FQNEAQ, per germline (reference sequence). Trimming pared 1 base from V and 5 bases from J, leaving 13 bases between. The CDR3 sequence is CASSLDGTGKDTQYF. The CDR3 nucleotides are TGTGCCAGCAGCTTAGACGGGACGGGCAAAGATACGCAGTATTTT.

The chain couples TRBV2 to TRBJ1-5; TRBD1 matches at 8 bases. CDR3 length: 14 residues. The V gene end was trimmed by 4 bases and the J gene end by 3 bases; junction bases not matched to a gene: 2. Germline V lookup: CDR1 SNHLY, CDR2 FYNNEI. The CDR3 DNA follows: TGTGCCAGCAGTGGACAGGGGACCAATCAGCCCCAGCATTTT. Residues: CASSGQGTNQPQHF.

This clonotype was observed a few times. A much bigger clone sits one base away, suggesting this may be a read error. The V and J genes are TRBV12-3 or TRBV12-4 and TRBJ2-7; no clear D. This CDR3 spans 13 amino acids. Trimming took off 10 bases at V and 4 bases at J, with 17 bases between the two ends. The DNA of the CDR3 is TGTGCCACTTGCGTAGGAGTCGGATACGAGCAGTACTTC. Protein sequence: CATCVGVGYEQYF.

This chain links TRBV15 with TRBJ1-1; TRBD1 might be the D (5 bases). V lost 3 bases and J lost 13, with 18 bases in between. In germline, CDR1 is LNHNV, CDR2 YYDKDF (reference sequence). The CDR3 runs 13 residues. CDR3 nucleotide sequence: TGTGCCACCAGCAGGTCGTACTGGGACGATAATTTCTTT. Protein sequence: CATSRSYWDDNFF.

A remark on this clonotype: A much larger clone sits a single nucleotide away, making a read error possible. The chain recombines TRBV24-1 with TRBJ2-3; the match to TRBD2 covers 9 bases. The CDR3 has 17 amino acids. V shed 3 bases and J 2 bases; nucleotides not matched to a gene: 8. Germline-derived CDR1 and CDR2 are KGHDR and SFDVKD. The CDR3: CATSDVSGRTNTDTQYF. CDR3 nucleotides: TGTGCCACCAGTGATGTCAGCGGGAGGACGAACACAGATACGCAGTATTTT.

The table lists this clonotype with many counts. The chain has TRBV28 and TRBJ1-2; tentative D call: TRBD1 (6 bases). The germline gives CDR1 MDHEN, CDR2 SYDVKM. The CDR3 extends over 15 amino acids. Trimming removed 3 bases from V and 4 bases from J, with 15 bases in between. The CDR3 sequence is CASSLGGGDPYGYTF. In DNA, the CDR3 is TGTGCCAGCAGTTTGGGAGGGGGTGATCCCTATGGCTACACCTTC.

There are many counts of this clonotype. The rearrangement joins TRBV7-2 to TRBJ1-5, with D possibly being TRBD1 (6 bases). CDR1 and CDR2 from the germline V gene are SGHTA and FQGNSA. The CDR3 covers 15 residues. The ends were cut back, 1 base at V and 0 bases at J, with 7 bases in the middle. The chain's CDR3 is CASSLVTGSNQPQHF. The CDR3 DNA reads TGTGCCAGCAGCTTAGTGACAGGTAGCAATCAGCCCCAGCATTTT.

This clonotype was seen many times. The rearrangement joins TRBV6-2 or TRBV6-3 to TRBJ1-1; 11 bases fit TRBD1. Per germline, CDR1 MNHEY and CDR2 SVGEGT. The CDR3 sequence is 15 residues long. The V segment lost 2 bases and the J segment 4 bases; nucleotides outside the gene matches: 3. CDR3 bases: TGTGCCAGCAGTTACGCCGGGACAGGGGGCACTGAAGCTTTCTTT. Amino acids: CASSYAGTGGTEAFF.

This chain joins TRBV20-1 and TRBJ1-1; possible D gene TRBD1, 6 bases. V gave up 6 bases and J gave up 3 bases, with 14 bases separating them. CDR3 size: 13 residues. Germline loops: CDR1 DFQATT, CDR2 SNEGSKA (reference sequence). Here the CDR3 DNA reads TGCAGTGCGCCAGGGGTGGGGGACACTGAAGCTTTCTTT. It encodes CSAPGVGDTEAFF.

This clonotype has only a few counts. V gene TRBV2 combines with J gene TRBJ1-2; 9 bases align to TRBD1. The CDR3 sequence is 17 residues long. Trimming removed 4 bases from V and 4 bases from J; junction bases left unmatched: 13. The V gene's germline CDR1 is SNHLY and CDR2 FYNNEI. For the CDR3, the DNA is TGTGCCAGCAGTGGGGCCCGGGGGACAGGGACCCGCTATGGCTACACCTTC. Translation gives CASSGARGTGTRYGYTF.

This clonotype occurred many times. The J gene is TRBJ2-3, the V gene TRBV9; D may be TRBD1 (5 bases). Trimming cost V 0 bases and J 1 base, with 12 bases left between them. This CDR3 spans 16 amino acids. The germline CDR1 and CDR2 sequences are SGDLS and YYNGEE. The CDR3 loop reads CASSVAGLGRTDTQYF. DNA for the CDR3: TGTGCCAGCAGCGTAGCGGGCCTGGGGCGCACAGATACGCAGTATTTT.

This clonotype came up a few times. This chain connects TRBV28 to TRBJ1-2, with D unclear. The CDR3 is made up of 12 amino acids. Germline assignment: CDR1 MDHEN and CDR2 SYDVKM. V was clipped by 7 bases and J by 5 bases, with 11 bases between them. CDR3 amino acids: CASNVSPYGYTF. CDR3 coding DNA: TGTGCCAGCAATGTCTCCCCATATGGCTACACCTTC.

This clonotype occurred many times. The chain couples TRBV5-1 to TRBJ2-5; D gene uncertain. Per germline, CDR1 SGHRS and CDR2 YFSETQ. The CDR3 contains 13 residues. Between the trimmed V and J ends, which lost 3 bases and 2 bases, there was a span of 8 bases. The CDR3 loop is CASSWTKQETQYF. For the CDR3, the DNA is TGCGCCAGCAGCTGGACCAAACAAGAGACCCAGTACTTC.